The entry below describes one TCR beta chain. Its specificity is unknown. This CDR3 has 17 residues. V lost 2 bases and J 7 bases, leaving 21 bases between the germline ends. Germline-derived CDR1 and CDR2 are SGHAT and FQNNGV. The data originate from a study of beta chain features in type 1 diabetes. Expressed TCRB transcripts were sequenced because the isolated RNA had all been reverse transcribed beforehand. Libraries were prepared by immunoSEQ multiplex PCR; TCRdb keeps only in-frame clonotypes and omits some of them. Among about 150,000 clones listed, about 8.5% were seen once. Whole-study findings and limits: PCR might pick shorter templates more often, in the same way for patients and controls.

A sort by CD45RO/CCR7/CD25/CD127/CD95/CD27 yielded CD4+ naive, central memory, regulatory and stem cell-like memory cells. The genes are TRBV11-2 and TRBJ2-1; D is unclear. The receptor was derived from a man between 18 and 29 years old in good health. Sequencing was done on a sample of central memory CD4+ T cells from blood. The DNA of the CDR3 is TGTGCCAGCAGCTTACTAATGCGGCGTCTGATGTGGAATGAGCAGTTCTTC. It codes for CASSLLMRRLMWNEQFF.